This TCR beta chain was retrieved from a study of CD8 T cells in ankylosing spondylitis. Quantitative molecular-barcoded 5'-RACE generated the TCR beta libraries. TCRdb reanalysed the 5' RACE reads using MiXCR and keeps one entry per CDR3 protein. The sample lists 200,000 to 300,000 distinct CDR3 sequences; approximately 9% were seen once. This clonotype was seen repeatedly, ten times or more. Its antigen is unidentified. The CDR3 covers 14 residues. Germline lookup yields CDR1 MNHNS and CDR2 SASEGT. The ends were cut back, 3 bases at V and 2 bases at J, with 10 bases in the middle. The study's findings and limits: In ankylosing spondylitis patients, matched synovial fluid reportedly showed significant enrichment of disease-linked clones. In reactive arthritis synovial fluid and blood, some motif variants had been reported before. A motif in TCR beta, a set of eight or nine highly homologous variants, appeared characteristic of ankylosing spondylitis blood.

V usage is TRBV6-1 and J usage is TRBJ1-1; D may be TRBD1 (6 bases). The receptor's source is a male donor with ankylosing spondylitis or in good health (not recorded which). Sequenced: blood, either unsorted or a sorted T cell fraction (not recorded which). CDR3 nucleotides: TGTGCCAGCAGTGATTCAGGGGCTAACACTGAAGCTTTCTTT. Translating gives CASSDSGANTEAFF.